The 25 T cell receptor beta chains below all came from one sample that was sequenced in a study of T cell repertoires in cytomegalovirus infection. These receptors are not linked to any known antigen. MiXCR, applied by TCRdb to the reads, yields one record per CDR3 protein. This table holds about 770,000 distinct CDR3 sequences, 25% to 35% found once. This specimen was cultured CD8+ T cells from PBMCs, taken from culture after CMV antigen stimulation. These receptors originate from a human donor in good health (CMV status not recorded). Some clones in this sample may be carry-over from other donors' samples.

The chain uses TRBV10-3 and TRBJ1-1; 10 bases map to TRBD1. The CDR3 has 15 residues. J gave up 4 bases and V 3 bases, and 5 bases lay outside the gene matches. Germline assignment: CDR1 ENHRY and CDR2 SYGVKD. The CDR3 here is CAISEVDRGPTEAFF. The DNA for the CDR3 is TGTGCCATCAGTGAAGTCGACAGGGGGCCCACTGAAGCTTTCTTT.

Details on this clonotype: Sequence at one end of the junction differs from germline and may be a read error. The chain joins TRBV7-8 to TRBJ1-1, with no clear D. Germline CDR1 and CDR2: SGHVS and FQNEAQ. CDR3 size: 12 residues. Written as DNA, the CDR3 is TGTTCCAGCAGCCTCGAGGACCGTGAAGCTTTCTTT. Its protein product is CSSSLEDREAFF.

This clonotype was detected a few times. The rearrangement joins TRBV6-1 to TRBJ2-1, with TRBD2 identical over 13 bases. The CDR3 runs 14 residues. Germline values: CDR1 MNHNS, CDR2 SASEGT. V was clipped by 10 bases and J by 5 bases; unmatched bases: 5. The DNA for the CDR3 is TGTGCCACCAGACTAGCGGGGGGACACAATGAGCAGTTCTTC. Amino acids: CATRLAGGHNEQFF.

This clonotype was recorded at least ten times. The chain couples TRBV7-6 to TRBJ2-3, with 9 positions matching TRBD2. The J segment lost 9 bases and the V segment lost 2 bases, leaving 21 bases of the junction unmatched. Germline V gives CDR1 SGHVS, CDR2 FNYEAQ. This CDR3 comprises 19 residues. In DNA form, the CDR3 reads TGTGCCAGCAGCTTAAAAACCCTAGGAAGCGGGGGGACGCTCGACACGCAGTATTTT. It encodes CASSLKTLGSGGTLDTQYF.

In its sample, this clonotype was seen once. The V gene is TRBV6-2 or TRBV6-3, the J gene TRBJ2-3, with a possible D match to TRBD2 (6 bases). Trimming cost V 6 bases and J 7 bases, with 20 bases left between them. In germline, CDR1 is MNHEY, CDR2 SVGEGT. This CDR3 has 15 residues. This chain's CDR3 is CASSDRDLLSYTQYF. CDR3 bases: TGTGCCAGCAGCGACCGGGACTTACTCTCTTATACGCAGTATTTT.

The chain uses TRBV18 and TRBJ1-2, with D uncertain. The CDR3 runs to 16 residues. The germline V gene has CDR1 KGHSH and CDR2 LQKENI. V dropped 6 bases and J dropped 4 bases, with 21 bases sitting between them. CDR3 protein: CASSPKEQNLIYGYTF. In nucleotides, the CDR3 is TGTGCCAGCTCGCCGAAAGAGCAAAACCTGATCTATGGCTACACCTTC.

There are many counts of this clonotype. The J gene is TRBJ2-3, the V gene TRBV7-8; 8 bases map to TRBD1. The germline V gene encodes CDR1 SGHVS and CDR2 FQNEAQ. The CDR3 has 15 amino acids. Germline trimming cut 5 bases from V and 2 bases from J; bases unmatched to any gene: 6. CDR3 DNA sequence: TGTGCCAGCAGCGGGGACAGGTGGGACACAGATACGCAGTATTTT. It encodes CASSGDRWDTDTQYF.

This rearrangement joins TRBV6-6 to TRBJ2-1; D could derive from TRBD1 or TRBD2 (5 bases each). V lost 5 bases, J lost 8 bases, and 22 bases lay in between. Germline V CDR1 and CDR2: MNHNY, SVGAGI (reference sequence). There are 16 residues in the CDR3. DNA for the CDR3: TGTGCCAGCAGTACCCCCGGGACCCCAAGACGAGATGAGCAGTTCTTC. Amino acids: CASSTPGTPRRDEQFF.

This clonotype has more than one count but fewer than ten. The chain joins TRBV7-9 to TRBJ1-2; the D is unclear. CDR3 length equals 12 residues. Trimming shortened V by 4 bases and J by 8 bases, and 11 bases separated the two germline ends. CDR1 SEHNR and CDR2 FQNEAQ come from the germline V gene (reference sequence). In DNA form, the CDR3 reads TGTGCCAGCAGCTCCTCCCGGGGAGGCTACACCTTC. Protein: CASSSSRGGYTF.

The chain combines TRBV19 with TRBJ1-1, with a weak D call TRBD1 (5 bases). This CDR3 is built from 14 residues. Germline V lookup: CDR1 LNHDA, CDR2 SQIVND (reference sequence). V was shortened by 3 bases and J by 3 bases, with 11 bases between the two germline ends. The chain's CDR3 is CASSITGYYTEAFF. As DNA, the CDR3 is TGTGCCAGTAGTATTACAGGTTATTACACTGAAGCTTTCTTT.

This clonotype was observed a few times. The genes are TRBV14 and TRBJ2-1; D may be TRBD2 (5 bases). Germline assignment: CDR1 SGHDN and CDR2 FVKESK. The CDR3 is made up of 16 amino acids. Trimming took 0 bases from V and 5 from J, leaving 14 bases between them. This CDR3 is CASSQDGLGVHNEQFF. The CDR3 bases are TGTGCCAGCAGCCAAGACGGACTTGGGGTCCACAATGAGCAGTTCTTC.

The chain has TRBV27 and TRBJ1-2; D unclear. The V and J ends lost 10 bases and 3 bases respectively, with 24 bases between them. This CDR3 has 16 residues. Germline values: CDR1 MNHEY, CDR2 SMNVEV (reference sequence). The chain's CDR3 is CATLGPGRVRDYGYTF. The CDR3 bases are TGTGCCACCCTTGGGCCGGGGAGGGTGAGGGACTATGGCTACACCTTC.

V and J are TRBV7-6 and TRBJ1-1; D gene ambiguous. V was trimmed by 1 base and J by 11 bases, leaving 14 bases between them. Germline lookup yields CDR1 SGHVS and CDR2 FNYEAQ. The CDR3 has 13 residues. For the CDR3, the DNA is TGTGCCAGCAGCTTAGGAATACAGTTTGAGGCTTTCTTT. Its protein product is CASSLGIQFEAFF.

This clonotype occurred a few times. V gene TRBV28 combines with J gene TRBJ2-5, with D possibly being TRBD1 or TRBD2 (5 bases each). Trimming shortened V by 6 bases and J by 2 bases, and 19 bases separated the two germline ends. This CDR3 comprises 16 residues. The germline gives CDR1 MDHEN, CDR2 SYDVKM. The CDR3 nucleotides are TGTGCCAGCAGACTCGTGGGGGTCCGAAGGCAAGAGACCCAGTACTTC. This translates into CASRLVGVRRQETQYF.

For the CDR3, the DNA is TGTGCCAGCAGCGTAGTGACGGACACTACGGGCTACACCTTC. This encodes CASSVVTDTTGYTF. This sequence joins TRBV9 and TRBJ1-2; D is possibly TRBD1 (5 bases). Germline V gives CDR1 SGDLS, CDR2 YYNGEE. The CDR3 totals 14 residues. Trimming pared 0 bases from V and 8 bases from J, leaving 14 bases between.

The gene calls are TRBV27 and TRBJ1-4; the D gene is possibly TRBD1 (5 bases). CDR1 is MNHEY and CDR2 is SMNVEV in the germline V gene (reference sequence). The V end was cut by 8 bases, the J end by 4 bases, with 8 bases between. The CDR3 has 12 amino acids. The chain's CDR3 is CASQQVNEKLFF. CDR3 nucleotides: TGTGCCAGCCAACAGGTTAATGAAAAACTGTTTTTT.

The chain uses TRBV7-6 and TRBJ1-2, with TRBD1 identical over 7 bases. CDR1 and CDR2 from the germline V gene are SGHVS and FNYEAQ. CDR3 size: 15 residues. Trimming removed 4 bases from V and 0 bases from J; junction bases left unmatched: 5. DNA for the CDR3: TGTGCCAGCAGCTCCCCGGGACAGACTAACTATGGCTACACCTTC. Translated: CASSSPGQTNYGYTF.

The chain employs TRBV27 and TRBJ1-1; no firm D call. The CDR3 covers 15 residues. Trimming removed 3 bases from V and 0 bases from J, with 11 bases in between. Germline loops: CDR1 MNHEY, CDR2 SMNVEV (reference sequence). The CDR3 DNA reads TGTGCCAGCAGTTTGAACAGAGTAGTGAACACTGAAGCTTTCTTT. Translated, it gives CASSLNRVVNTEAFF.

The sample holds a few counts of this clonotype. The rearrangement uses TRBV20-1 and TRBJ2-5, with 10 bases matching TRBD1. CDR3 length: 12 residues. V trimming: 6 bases; J trimming: 9 bases; junction bases outside the gene matches: 7. Germline CDR1 DFQATT, CDR2 SNEGSKA (reference sequence). CDR3 region: CSAAGTGEAQYF. DNA of the CDR3: TGCAGTGCCGCTGGGACAGGGGAGGCCCAGTACTTC.

This chain links TRBV27 with TRBJ2-2; D call uncertain. The CDR3 is 13 residues long. V lost 7 bases, J lost 2 bases, and 8 bases lay in between. Per the germline V gene, CDR1 is MNHEY and CDR2 is SMNVEV (reference sequence). CDR3 nucleotides: TGTGCCAGCACCTACTCAAACACCGGGGAGCTGTTTTTT. Translated: CASTYSNTGELFF.

The rearrangement links TRBV27 to TRBJ1-2; D ambiguous. The V end was cut by 4 bases, the J end by 2 bases, with 8 bases between. This CDR3 contains 13 residues. The germline gives CDR1 MNHEY, CDR2 SMNVEV (reference sequence). The CDR3 sequence is CASSSSGNYGYTF. CDR3 bases: TGTGCCAGCAGTTCATCTGGAAACTATGGCTACACCTTC.

A single count supports this clonotype. The chain is built from TRBV27 and TRBJ2-1; D is undetermined. CDR1 MNHEY and CDR2 SMNVEV come from the germline V gene (reference sequence). The V and J ends lost 6 bases and 7 bases respectively, with 13 bases between them. The CDR3 has 13 amino acids. CDR3 protein: CASSSPTGNEQFF. The DNA of the CDR3 is TGTGCCAGCAGCTCCCCGACTGGTAATGAGCAGTTCTTC.

Comments on this clonotype: Because the CDR3's place on the DNA is in doubt, the DNA is left out and the CDR3 is given as listed by TCRdb. The V gene is TRBV7-9, the J gene TRBJ1-6; the table gives TRBD1 as D, unverified against the DNA. Ends included, the CDR3 has 19 residues. Germline CDR1 and CDR2: SEHNR and FQNEAQ (reference sequence). This chain's CDR3 is CASSFGPGQASSYNSPLHF.

The chain joins TRBV29-1 to TRBJ2-1, with 10 positions matching TRBD2. The CDR3 consists of 16 residues. The germline gives CDR1 SQVTM, CDR2 ANQGSEA. V was pared by 2 bases and J by 5 bases, with 9 bases of the junction left unmatched. CDR3 sequence: CSVEFSGTSVNNEQFF. The DNA of the CDR3 is TGCAGCGTTGAATTTTCCGGGACTAGCGTCAACAATGAGCAGTTCTTC.

This chain links TRBV7-6 with TRBJ2-2, with D possibly being TRBD1 or TRBD2 (6 bases each). Trimming left V 5 bases short and J 8 bases short, with 24 bases between. This CDR3 has 17 amino acids. CDR1 is SGHVS, CDR2 FNYEAQ, per germline. Written as DNA, the CDR3 is TGTGCCAGCAGCCACTTTTTAGGGGGGCCCTCACCTGGGGAGCTGTTTTTT. Residues: CASSHFLGGPSPGELFF.